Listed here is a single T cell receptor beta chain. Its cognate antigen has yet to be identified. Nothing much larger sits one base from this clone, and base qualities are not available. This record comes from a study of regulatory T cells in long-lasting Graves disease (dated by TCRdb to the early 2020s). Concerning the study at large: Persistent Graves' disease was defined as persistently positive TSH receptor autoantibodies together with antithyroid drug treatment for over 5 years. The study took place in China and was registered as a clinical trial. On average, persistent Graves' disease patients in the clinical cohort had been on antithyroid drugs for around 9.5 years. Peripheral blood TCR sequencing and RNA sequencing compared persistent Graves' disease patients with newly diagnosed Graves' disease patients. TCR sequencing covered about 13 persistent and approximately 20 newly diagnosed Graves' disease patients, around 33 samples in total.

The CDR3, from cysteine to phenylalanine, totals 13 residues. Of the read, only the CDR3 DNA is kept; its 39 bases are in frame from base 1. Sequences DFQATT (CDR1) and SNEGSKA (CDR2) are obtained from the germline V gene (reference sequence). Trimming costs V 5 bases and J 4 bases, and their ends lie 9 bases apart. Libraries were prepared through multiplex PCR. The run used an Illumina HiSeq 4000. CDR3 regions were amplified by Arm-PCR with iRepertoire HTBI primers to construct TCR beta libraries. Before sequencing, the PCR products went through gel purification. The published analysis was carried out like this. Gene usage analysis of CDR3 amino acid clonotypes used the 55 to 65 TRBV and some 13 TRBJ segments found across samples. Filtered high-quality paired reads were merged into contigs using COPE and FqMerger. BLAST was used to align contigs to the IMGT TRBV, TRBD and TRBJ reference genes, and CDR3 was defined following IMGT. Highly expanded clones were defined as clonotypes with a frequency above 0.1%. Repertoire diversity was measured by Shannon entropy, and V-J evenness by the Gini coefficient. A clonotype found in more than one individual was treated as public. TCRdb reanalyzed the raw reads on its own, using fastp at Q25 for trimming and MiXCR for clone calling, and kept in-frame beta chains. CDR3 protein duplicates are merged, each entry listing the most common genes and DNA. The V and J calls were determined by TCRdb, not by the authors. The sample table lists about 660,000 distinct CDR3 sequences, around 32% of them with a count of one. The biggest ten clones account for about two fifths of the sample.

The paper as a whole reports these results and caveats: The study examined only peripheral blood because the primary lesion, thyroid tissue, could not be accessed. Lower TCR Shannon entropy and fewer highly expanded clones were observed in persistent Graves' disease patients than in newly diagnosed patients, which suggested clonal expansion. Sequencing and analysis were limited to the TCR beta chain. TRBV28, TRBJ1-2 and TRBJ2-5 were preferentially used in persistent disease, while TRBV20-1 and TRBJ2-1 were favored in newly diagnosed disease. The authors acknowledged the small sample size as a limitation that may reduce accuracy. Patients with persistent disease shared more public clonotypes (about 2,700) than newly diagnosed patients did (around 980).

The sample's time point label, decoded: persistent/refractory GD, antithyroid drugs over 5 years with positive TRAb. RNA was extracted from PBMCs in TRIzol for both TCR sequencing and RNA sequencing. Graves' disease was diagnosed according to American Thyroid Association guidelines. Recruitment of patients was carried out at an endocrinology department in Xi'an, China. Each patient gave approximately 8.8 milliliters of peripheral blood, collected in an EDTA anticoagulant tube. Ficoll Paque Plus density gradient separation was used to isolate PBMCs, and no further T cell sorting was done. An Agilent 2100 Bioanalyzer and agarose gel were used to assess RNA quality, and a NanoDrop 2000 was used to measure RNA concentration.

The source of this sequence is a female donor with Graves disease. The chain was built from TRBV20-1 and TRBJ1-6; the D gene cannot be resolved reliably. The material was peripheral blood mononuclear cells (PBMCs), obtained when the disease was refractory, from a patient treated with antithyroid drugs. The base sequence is TGCAGTGCTGCCGCAACTTATAATTCACCCCTCCACTTT. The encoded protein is CSAAATYNSPLHF.